This TCR beta chain was sequenced for a study of blood T cell repertoires in COVID-19. Clones were read by immunoSEQ multiplex PCR, and TCRdb kept only the in-frame ones, dropping some. Of approximately 200,000 clones in the sample, 88% were seen once. The CDR3 sequence is 13 residues long. CDR1 SGHNT and CDR2 YYREEE come from the germline V gene (reference sequence). V was trimmed by 4 bases and J by 6 bases, leaving 12 bases between them. This sequence was found in a man in his 70s with acute or convalescent COVID-19. V gene TRBV5-4 combines with J gene TRBJ2-3; D may be TRBD2 (6 bases). Sequenced: peripheral blood. The CDR3 loop reads CASSLDYRDTQYF. CDR3 coding DNA: TGTGCCAGCAGCCTGGACTATCGGGATACGCAGTATTTT.